Below, 7 T cell receptor beta chains from the same sample are listed, as sequenced in a study of T cell repertoires in cytomegalovirus infection. TCRdb re-called the reads through MiXCR, storing one row per CDR3 protein. The table lists 450,000 to 650,000 distinct CDR3 sequences, approximately 25% of them singletons. Sequencing used PBMCs. These TCRs come from a human donor in good health (CMV status not recorded). Some clones in this sample may be carry-over from other donors' samples.

This clonotype came up many times. CDR3 in DNA: TGTGCCAGCAGCACGGGACTCGCCGACTACAATGAGCAGTTCTTC. Amino acids: CASSTGLADYNEQFF. This chain links TRBV7-2 with TRBJ2-1, with D perhaps TRBD2 (6 bases). The CDR3 spans 15 residues. Germline CDR1 reads SGHTA; CDR2 reads FQGNSA. Trimming took 5 bases from V and 3 from J, leaving 14 bases between them.

The V call is TRBV4-2, the J call TRBJ1-5; D might be TRBD1 (5 bases). CDR3 length: 16 residues. V shed 1 base and J shed 3 bases, with 13 bases lying between them. CDR1 is LGHNA, CDR2 YNFKEQ, per germline. CDR3 loop: CASSQGERGDNQPQHF. Written as DNA, the CDR3 is TGTGCCAGCAGCCAAGGCGAAAGGGGAGACAATCAGCCCCAGCATTTT.

The chain uses TRBV7-6 and TRBJ2-1, with TRBD2 matching 14 bases. This CDR3 region has 16 residues. Unmatched junction bases numbered 4, after V lost 5 bases and J lost 4 bases. Germline CDR1 reads SGHVS; CDR2 reads FNYEAQ. CDR3 sequence reads: CASSVGTSGSYNEQFF. DNA of the CDR3: TGTGCCAGCAGCGTGGGGACTAGCGGGAGTTACAATGAGCAGTTCTTC.

The chain employs TRBV12-5 and TRBJ2-7, with 9 bases aligning to TRBD2. The CDR3 is 16 amino acids. Trimming cost V 5 bases and J 2 bases; bases outside gene matches: 10. Looked up from germline, CDR1 is LGHNT and CDR2 is FRNRAP. Here the CDR3 DNA reads TGTGCTAGTGGTGCGAGACTAGCGGTAGGGACCTACGAGCAGTACTTC. Encoded protein: CASGARLAVGTYEQYF.

The CDR3 DNA follows: TGTGCCAGCAGCCCTACCGGGACAGGCATTTACAATGAGCAGTTCTTC. Translating it yields CASSPTGTGIYNEQFF. The rearrangement links TRBV6-4 to TRBJ2-1; TRBD1 aligns across 8 bases. This CDR3 has 16 residues. With V trimmed by 6 bases and J by 4 bases, 11 bases remained unmatched. Per germline, CDR1 MRHNA and CDR2 SNTAGT.

This clonotype has more than one count but fewer than ten. CDR3 DNA sequence: TGTGCCAGCAGCTTAGTAACAGGAAGTAGTCAGCCCCAGCATTTT. Translating it yields CASSLVTGSSQPQHF. The chain carries TRBV11-2 and TRBJ1-5; maybe TRBD1 (5 bases). V gave up 1 base and J gave up 6 bases, with 13 bases separating them. The CDR3 length is 15 residues. CDR1 is SGHAT, CDR2 FQNNGV, per germline.

The rearrangement uses TRBV2 and TRBJ2-7; D gene ambiguous. Trimming removed 4 bases at V and 2 bases at J, with 6 bases between. The V gene's germline CDR1 is SNHLY and CDR2 FYNNEI. The length of the CDR3 is 12 residues. The CDR3 region is CASSGRTYEQYV. The CDR3 DNA follows: TGTGCCAGCAGTGGGAGAACCTACGAGCAGTACGTC.